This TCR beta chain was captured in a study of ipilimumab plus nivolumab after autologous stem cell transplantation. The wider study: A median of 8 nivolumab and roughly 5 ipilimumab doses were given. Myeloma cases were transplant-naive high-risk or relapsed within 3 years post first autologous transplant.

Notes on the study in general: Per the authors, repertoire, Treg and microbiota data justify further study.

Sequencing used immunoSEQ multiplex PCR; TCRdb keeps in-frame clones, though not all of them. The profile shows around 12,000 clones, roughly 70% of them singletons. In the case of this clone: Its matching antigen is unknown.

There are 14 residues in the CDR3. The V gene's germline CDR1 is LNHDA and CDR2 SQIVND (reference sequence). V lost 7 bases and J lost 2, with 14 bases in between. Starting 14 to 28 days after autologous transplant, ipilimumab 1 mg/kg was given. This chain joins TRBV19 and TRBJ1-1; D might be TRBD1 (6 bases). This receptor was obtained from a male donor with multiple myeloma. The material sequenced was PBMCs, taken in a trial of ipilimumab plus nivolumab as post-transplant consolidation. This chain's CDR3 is CASNKNRVNTEAFF. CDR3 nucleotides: TGTGCCAGTAATAAAAACAGGGTTAACACTGAAGCTTTCTTT. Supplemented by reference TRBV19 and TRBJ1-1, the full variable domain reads DGGITQSPKYLFRKEGQNVTLSCEQNLNHDAMYWYRQDPGQGLRLIYYSQIVNDFQKGDIAEGYSVSREKKESFPLTVTSAQKNPTAFYLCASNKNRVNTEAFFGQGTRLTVV.